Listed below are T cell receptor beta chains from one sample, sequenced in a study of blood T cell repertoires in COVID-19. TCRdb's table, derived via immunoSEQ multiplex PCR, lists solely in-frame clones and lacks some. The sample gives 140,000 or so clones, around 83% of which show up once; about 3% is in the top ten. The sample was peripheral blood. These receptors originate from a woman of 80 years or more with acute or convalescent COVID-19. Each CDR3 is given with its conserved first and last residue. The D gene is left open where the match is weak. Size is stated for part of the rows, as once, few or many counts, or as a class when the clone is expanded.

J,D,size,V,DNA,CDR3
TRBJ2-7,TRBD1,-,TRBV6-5,TGTGCCAGCAGAAGACAGGGGGCGCGAGAGCAGTACTTC,CASRRQGAREQYF
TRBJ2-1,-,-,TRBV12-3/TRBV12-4,TGTGCCAGCAGTCACCCCCTCAGGAATGAGCAGTTCTTC,CASSHPLRNEQFF
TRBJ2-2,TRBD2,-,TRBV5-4,TGTGCCAGCAGCTTGGACAGGACTAGGGGGGAGCTGTTTTTT,CASSLDRTRGELFF
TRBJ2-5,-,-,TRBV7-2,TGTGCCAGCAGCTCGGGACACGTAGAAGAGACCCAGTACTTC,CASSSGHVEETQYF
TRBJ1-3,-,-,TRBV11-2,TGTGCCAGCAGCTTACAGGTTAATTCTGGAAACACCATATATTTT,CASSLQVNSGNTIYF
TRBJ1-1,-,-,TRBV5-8,TGTGCCAGCAGCCATACAGGGAACACTGAAGCTTTCTTT,CASSHTGNTEAFF
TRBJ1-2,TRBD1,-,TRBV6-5,TGTGCCAGCAGTACTCGGACAGGGGGCTATGGCTACACCTTC,CASSTRTGGYGYTF
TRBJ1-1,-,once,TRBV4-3,TGCGCCAGCAGCCAGGACGGACGGGATAAAGCTTTCTTT,CASSQDGRDKAFF
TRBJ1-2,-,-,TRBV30,TGTGCCTGGAGGGGGCAGGGGCCCTCCCTCTATGGCTACACCTTC,CAWRGQGPSLYGYTF
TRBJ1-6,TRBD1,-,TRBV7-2,TGTGCCAGCAGCTGGGGGACAGCAATCTACGCAGATAATTCACCCCTCCACTTT,CASSWGTAIYADNSPLHF
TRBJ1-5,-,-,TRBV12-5,TGTGCTAGTGGTCCCAGCGGGGGGGGAGGTGATCAGCCCCAGCATTTT,CASGPSGGGGDQPQHF
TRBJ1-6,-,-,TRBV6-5,TGTGCCAGCGGACAGATGAATTCACCCCTCCACTTT,CASGQMNSPLHF
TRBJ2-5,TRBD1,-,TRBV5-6,TGTGCCAGCAGCTTCAGACAGGGGGCGCGAGGGACCCAGTACTTC,CASSFRQGARGTQYF
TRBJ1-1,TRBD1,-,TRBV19,TGTGCCAGTAGTATAGCCTTCCCGGACAGGAAGGGCACTGAAGCTTTCTTT,CASSIAFPDRKGTEAFF
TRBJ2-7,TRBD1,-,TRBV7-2,TGTGCCAGCAGCTTGCGGACAGGGATCGAGCAGTACTTC,CASSLRTGIEQYF
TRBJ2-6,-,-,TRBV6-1,TGTGCCAGCAGTGAAGCCAGCTCTGGGGCCAACGTCCTGACTTTC,CASSEASSGANVLTF